A selection of T cell receptor beta chains follows, all from one sample in a study of T cell changes during pregnancy in multiple sclerosis. Using immunoSEQ multiplex PCR, the repertoire was profiled, and TCRdb retains in-frame clones only, with some absent. The sample contains approximately 83,000 clones, approximately 94% of which appear only once. Sequences were derived from peripheral blood, sampled in the third trimester of pregnancy. These receptors came from a female donor with multiple sclerosis, enrolled in a pregnancy study. Each CDR3 is given with its conserved first and last residue. The D gene is left open where the match is weak. Part of the rows lack a size; the others show once, few, many or a class for expanded clones.

TRBJ2-1 - - TRBV27 CASSLQDSYNEQFF TGTGCCAGCAGTTTACAGGACAGCTACAATGAGCAGTTCTTC
TRBJ2-1 - - TRBV30 CAWSVLPGFRYNEQFF TGTGCCTGGAGTGTTCTTCCAGGGTTCCGCTACAATGAGCAGTTCTTC
TRBJ1-5 - - TRBV4-1 CASSQEGHYNQPQHF TGCGCCAGCAGCCAAGAGGGACATTACAATCAGCCCCAGCATTTT
TRBJ2-1 - - TRBV11-3 CASSAGGEQFF TGTGCCAGCAGCGCCGGGGGTGAGCAGTTCTTC
TRBJ1-1 - - TRBV25-1 CASSDGRHTEAFF TGTGCCAGCAGTGACGGCAGGCACACTGAAGCTTTCTTT
TRBJ2-7 - - TRBV7-9 CASSGTLYEQYF TGTGCCAGCAGCGGGACTTTGTACGAGCAGTACTTC
TRBJ2-3 once - TRBV5-1 CASGRSSSTDTQYF TGCGCCAGCGGGCGAAGTTCTAGCACAGATACGCAGTATTTT
TRBJ2-2 - TRBD1 TRBV28 CASSTGTVNTGELFF TGTGCCAGCAGCACCGGGACAGTTAACACCGGGGAGCTGTTTTTT
TRBJ2-1 - - TRBV7-9 CASSPPSDEQFF TGTGCCAGCAGCCCCCCCTCCGATGAGCAGTTCTTC
TRBJ1-2 - - TRBV29-1 CSVSGRSSHNYGYTF TGCAGCGTGAGCGGGCGCTCAAGCCATAACTATGGCTACACCTTC
TRBJ2-7 - TRBD1 TRBV4-2 CASSQGSPGQGVLLSSYEQYF TGTGCCAGCAGCCAAGGAAGCCCGGGACAGGGTGTTCTCCTGAGCTCCTACGAGCAGTACTTC
TRBJ2-2 - TRBD1 TRBV4-1 CASSQDNRGTGELFF TGCGCCAGCAGCCAAGATAACAGGGGGACCGGGGAGCTGTTTTTT
TRBJ1-4 - - TRBV19 CASTLNEKLFF TGTGCCAGTACCCTAAATGAAAAACTGTTTTTT
TRBJ1-1 - - TRBV4-1 CASSPVSNTEAFF TGCGCCAGCAGCCCTGTCTCGAACACTGAAGCTTTCTTT
TRBJ2-2 - - TRBV21-1 CASTRSNTGELFF TGTGCCAGCACTAGATCGAACACCGGGGAGCTGTTTTTT
TRBJ2-7 - TRBD1 TRBV6-6 CASTYRDRGYEQYF TGTGCCAGCACCTACCGGGACAGGGGGTACGAGCAGTACTTC
TRBJ2-2 - - TRBV9 CASWGEGNTGELFF TGTGCCAGCTGGGGTGAGGGGAACACCGGGGAGCTGTTTTTT
TRBJ2-1 once TRBD1 TRBV19 CASSIVTGGVGSWEQFF TGTGCCAGTAGTATAGTCACAGGGGGCGTGGGGAGCTGGGAGCAGTTCTTC
TRBJ2-4 - TRBD2 TRBV28 CASSLGLAGVPENIQYF TGTGCCAGCAGTCTCGGACTAGCGGGAGTGCCCGAAAACATTCAGTACTTC
TRBJ1-5 - TRBD1 TRBV18 CASSPTGTGLQNQPQHF TGTGCCAGCTCACCTACCGGGACAGGGCTACAAAATCAGCCCCAGCATTTT
TRBJ2-7 once - TRBV5-1 CASSLGARDEQYF TGCGCCAGCAGCTTGGGGGCGCGGGACGAGCAGTACTTC
TRBJ2-1 - - TRBV11-3 CASSLDPGFDSEQFF TGTGCCAGCAGCTTAGATCCCGGCTTTGACAGTGAGCAGTTCTTC
TRBJ2-2 - - TRBV9 CASSVDMAGELFF TGTGCCAGCAGCGTAGACATGGCCGGGGAGCTGTTTTTT
TRBJ2-1 - TRBD1 TRBV7-9 CASSFRQGADNEQFF TGTGCCAGCAGCTTTAGGCAGGGGGCCGACAATGAGCAGTTCTTC
TRBJ2-7 - - TRBV7-2 CASSYAYEQYF TGTGCCAGCTCCTATGCCTACGAGCAGTACTTC
TRBJ2-7 - TRBD2 TRBV5-1 CASSSRTSNFHEQYF TGCGCCAGCAGCTCCCGGACTAGCAATTTCCACGAGCAGTACTTC
TRBJ2-7 - TRBD2 TRBV7-8 CASSSQKRGLSWEQYF TGTGCCAGCAGCTCGCAGAAGCGGGGGCTCTCGTGGGAGCAGTACTTC
TRBJ2-4 - TRBD2 TRBV5-1 CASSLGTASGGHIQYF TGCGCCAGCAGCTTAGGGACGGCTAGCGGTGGGCACATTCAGTACTTC
TRBJ1-2 - TRBD1 TRBV27 CASSRTGTGRHTF TGTGCCAGCAGTCGTACCGGGACAGGACGCCACACCTTC
TRBJ1-1 - - TRBV18 CASSPPRPGNTEAFF TGTGCCAGCTCACCACCGAGGCCCGGGAACACTGAAGCTTTCTTT
TRBJ1-1 - TRBD1 TRBV6-6 CASRQRQGRDTEAFF TGTGCCAGCAGGCAAAGACAGGGGCGGGACACTGAAGCTTTCTTT
TRBJ2-1 - TRBD2 TRBV6-1 CASSGGGISGRAPSNEQFF TGTGCCAGCAGTGGAGGGGGGATAAGCGGGAGGGCCCCTTCCAATGAGCAGTTCTTC
TRBJ1-1 - TRBD1 TRBV6-5 CASTYSETGLLSEAFF TGTGCCAGCACTTATAGCGAGACAGGGCTTCTCTCTGAAGCTTTCTTT
TRBJ2-5 - - TRBV18 CASSSTTGVQETQYF TGTGCCAGCTCCTCCACGACAGGCGTTCAAGAGACCCAGTACTTC
TRBJ2-7 - TRBD2 TRBV28 CASRTYSGTSYEQYF TGTGCCAGCAGAACCTACAGCGGGACCTCCTACGAGCAGTACTTC
TRBJ1-1 - - TRBV29-1 CSVQHNRATEAFF TGCAGCGTTCAACACAACAGGGCCACTGAAGCTTTCTTT
TRBJ1-1 few - TRBV4-2 CASSQDPSQMNTEAFF TGTGCCAGCAGCCAAGATCCATCCCAAATGAACACTGAAGCTTTCTTT
TRBJ2-3 - - TRBV7-2 CASSPDRPDTQYF TGTGCCAGCAGCCCCGACAGGCCGGATACGCAGTATTTT